One and the same sample provided the 13 T cell receptor beta chains below, sequenced in a study of response to subunit inactivated influenza vaccine. TCRdb reanalysed the RT-PCR reads using MiXCR and keeps one entry per CDR3 protein. The sample records more than 550,000 distinct CDR3 sequences, around 11% being singletons. This sample was shared with a second study, whose subject was T cells expressing NK-cell markers. That paper adds: TCR beta libraries carry UMIs added by 5'RACE template switching.

The sequences come from PBMCs from blood, collected on the day of vaccination. These TCRs come from a man between 45 and 60 years old who received an inactivated influenza vaccine.

This clonotype was seen a handful of times. DNA of the CDR3: TGTGCCAGCAGTCCGCAGGACTGGACGGGGCCCATTCAGTACTTC. This encodes CASSPQDWTGPIQYF. The chain couples TRBV12-3 or TRBV12-4 to TRBJ2-4; D is perhaps TRBD1 or TRBD2 (5 bases each). V was clipped by 5 bases and J by 9 bases, with 20 bases between them. CDR3 length equals 15 residues.

The chain recombines TRBV12-3 or TRBV12-4 with TRBJ2-7; no definite D call. This CDR3 is built from 14 residues. Trimming took 0 bases from V and 6 from J, leaving 12 bases between them. The CDR3 DNA is TGTGCCAGCAGTTTAGCGCTGGGTTTTGGCGAGCAGTACTTC. As protein: CASSLALGFGEQYF.

The chain is built from TRBV15 and TRBJ1-2, with D possibly TRBD1 on 6 matching bases. The CDR3 runs to 15 residues. V gave up 0 bases and J gave up 7 bases, with 15 bases separating them. The germline V gene has CDR1 LNHNV and CDR2 YYDKDF (reference sequence). This chain's CDR3 is CATSRDGGGQSGYTF. The DNA for the CDR3 is TGTGCCACCAGCAGAGATGGGGGGGGCCAGAGTGGCTACACCTTC.

The chain combines TRBV12-3 or TRBV12-4 with TRBJ1-2; 9 nucleotides match TRBD1. With 6 bases clipped from V and 0 bases from J, the junction kept 8 bases outside the gene matches. This CDR3 is 16 amino acids long. CDR3 nucleotide sequence: TGTGCCAGCAGACCCGACAGGGGGTCTACTAACTATGGCTACACCTTC. It yields the protein CASRPDRGSTNYGYTF.

This clonotype was detected a few times. The chain employs TRBV12-3 or TRBV12-4 and TRBJ2-7, with D tentatively TRBD2 (5 bases). This CDR3 region has 14 residues. V gave up 7 bases and J gave up 2 bases, with 15 bases separating them. CDR3 sequence (DNA): TGTGCCAGCAAGGGAGATAGGGCTCCCTACGAGCAGTACTTC. As protein: CASKGDRAPYEQYF.

The sample holds many counts of this clonotype. The genes are TRBV7-9 and TRBJ1-1; 7 bases align to TRBD1. Germline V lookup: CDR1 SEHNR, CDR2 FQNEAQ (reference sequence). The CDR3 contains 14 residues. J gave up 4 bases and V 3 bases, and 5 bases lay outside the gene matches. As DNA, the CDR3 is TGTGCCAGCAGCTTGGCAGGGGGAGGCACTGAAGCTTTCTTT. Protein: CASSLAGGGTEAFF.

In this sample, this clonotype turned up a few times. The rearrangement links TRBV28 to TRBJ1-1; D remains unclear. CDR3 length: 14 amino acids. Germline V gene sequence: CDR1 MDHEN, CDR2 SYDVKM. V gave up 3 bases and J gave up 4 bases, with 12 bases separating them. CDR3 coding DNA: TGTGCCAGCAGTTTCAGAACCTTGGGCACTGAAGCTTTCTTT. Amino acid sequence: CASSFRTLGTEAFF.

At least ten counts were recorded for this clonotype. The chain links TRBV4-1 to TRBJ2-7, with 12 positions matching TRBD2. The CDR3 has 18 residues. Germline CDR1 is MGHRA and CDR2 is YSYEKL. Trimming removed 1 base from V and 2 bases from J; junction bases left unmatched: 9. Here the CDR3 reads CASSQGRLAGGQTYEQYF. In nucleotides, the CDR3 is TGCGCCAGCAGCCAAGGCCGGCTAGCGGGGGGGCAAACCTACGAGCAGTACTTC.

This clonotype was counted only a few times. The CDR3 DNA sequence: TGTGCCAGCAGTTTTTCCATCCTCGAGCAGTACTTC. Encoded protein: CASSFSILEQYF. The chain employs TRBV12-3 or TRBV12-4 and TRBJ2-7; D is unresolved. Between the trimmed V and J ends, which lost 3 bases and 6 bases, there was a span of 9 bases. CDR3 size: 12 residues.

This clonotype was found a few times. The chain joins TRBV28 to TRBJ2-3; D is undetermined. V lost 2 bases and J 2 bases, leaving 14 bases between the germline ends. The CDR3 has 16 residues. Germline CDR1 and CDR2: MDHEN and SYDVKM. The CDR3 spells CASSLPDTTFTDTQYF. CDR3 sequence (DNA): TGTGCCAGCAGTTTACCCGACACGACTTTCACAGATACGCAGTATTTT.

The table lists this clonotype with a few counts. The J gene is TRBJ2-7, the V gene TRBV15; D might be TRBD2 (5 bases). This CDR3 region has 14 residues. The ends were cut back, 0 bases at V and 1 base at J, with 7 bases in the middle. CDR1 LNHNV and CDR2 YYDKDF come from the germline V gene (reference sequence). The CDR3 coding sequence is TGTGCCACCAGCAGAGAGGGGAGTTCCTACGAGCAGTACTTC. This encodes CATSREGSSYEQYF.

The genes are TRBV5-1 and TRBJ2-2; TRBD2 agrees at 8 bases. The V gene's germline CDR1 is SGHRS and CDR2 YFSETQ. This CDR3 is 15 amino acids long. The ends lost 6 bases at V and 6 bases at J; junction bases unmatched: 10. The CDR3 DNA reads as TGCGCCAGCACCCGGGGGGGCCATGGCGCCGGGGAGCTGTTTTTT. This sequence encodes CASTRGGHGAGELFF.

The rearrangement links TRBV7-2 to TRBJ2-5; TRBD2 matches 10 bases. The germline CDR1 and CDR2 sequences are SGHTA and FQGNSA. The CDR3 sequence is 13 residues long. V dropped 6 bases and J dropped 4; count of bases not matched to a gene: 2. CDR3 coding DNA: TGTGCCAGCAGACTAGCGGGGATAGAGACCCAGTACTTC. Protein: CASRLAGIETQYF.